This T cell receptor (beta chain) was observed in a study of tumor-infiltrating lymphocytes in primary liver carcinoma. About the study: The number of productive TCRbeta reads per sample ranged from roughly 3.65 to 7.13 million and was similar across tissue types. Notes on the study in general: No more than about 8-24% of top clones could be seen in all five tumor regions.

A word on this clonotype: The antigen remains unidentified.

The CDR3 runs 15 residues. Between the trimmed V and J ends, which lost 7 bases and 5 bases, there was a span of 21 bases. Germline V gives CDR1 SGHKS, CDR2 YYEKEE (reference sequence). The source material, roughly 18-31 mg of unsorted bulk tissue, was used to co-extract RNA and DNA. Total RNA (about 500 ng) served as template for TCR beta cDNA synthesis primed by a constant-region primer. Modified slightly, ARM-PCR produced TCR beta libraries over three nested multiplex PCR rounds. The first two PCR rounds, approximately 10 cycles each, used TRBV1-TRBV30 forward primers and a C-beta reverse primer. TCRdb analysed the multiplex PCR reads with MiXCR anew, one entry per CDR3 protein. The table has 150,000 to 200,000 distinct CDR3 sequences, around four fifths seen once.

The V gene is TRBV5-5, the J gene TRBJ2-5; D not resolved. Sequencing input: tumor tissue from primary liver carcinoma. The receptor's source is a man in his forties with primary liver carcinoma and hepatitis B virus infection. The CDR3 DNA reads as TGTGCCAGCGTCTTGGAATCAAGCCCTAGGGAGACCCAGTACTTC. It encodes CASVLESSPRETQYF.